This T cell receptor beta chain originates from a study of blood T cell repertoires in COVID-19. Study-level background: Specimens from acute and convalescent COVID-19 originated in the United States, Italy and Spain. Nucleic acid was either cDNA or gDNA, and it came from T cells, B-cell-depleted T cells, or PBMCs.

Sequencing was performed with immunoSEQ multiplex PCR; in TCRdb, only in-frame clones are kept and a portion is missing. The sample yields roughly 110,000 clones, approximately 86% seen once. The CDR3 totals 16 residues. Germline V gene lookup returns CDR1 LGHDT and CDR2 YNNKEL (reference sequence). Between the trimmed V and J ends, which lost 2 bases and 0 bases, there was a span of 10 bases. This sequence joins TRBV3-1 (or the pseudogene TRBV3-2) and TRBJ2-2; weak D call: TRBD2 (5 bases). Sequencing used peripheral blood. The receptor was isolated from a man aged 35-49 years with acute or convalescent COVID-19. The CDR3 sequence: CASSQIGVSNTGELFF. As DNA, the CDR3 is TGTGCCAGCAGCCAAATCGGGGTCTCGAACACCGGGGAGCTGTTTTTT.